This TCR beta chain is from a study of T cell repertoires in cytomegalovirus infection. CDR3 length: 14 amino acids. The ends were cut back, 6 bases at V and 3 bases at J, with 13 bases in the middle. Germline-derived CDR1 and CDR2 are SGHDT and YYEEEE. TCRdb ran MiXCR on the reads and lists one entry per CDR3 protein. The sample contains 100,000 to 150,000 distinct CDR3 sequences, about 32% of which appear only once. A note on this clonotype: Its antigen is undetermined.

This specimen consisted of CD8+ T cells from cultured PBMCs, obtained from culture after CMV antigen stimulation. The sequence was obtained from a human donor in good health (CMV status not recorded). Some clones in this sample may be carry-over from other donors' samples. This rearrangement joins TRBV5-6 to TRBJ2-1, with a possible D match to TRBD2 (5 bases). Written as DNA, the CDR3 is TGTGCCAGCACAGTAGGCGGACTCTACAATGAGCAGTTCTTC. Translating gives CASTVGGLYNEQFF.